The rows below give T cell receptor beta chains drawn from one sample of a study of a mutant IDH1 vaccine in newly diagnosed glioma. The table came from immunoSEQ multiplex PCR; TCRdb's copy has only in-frame clones and leaves some out. The sample yields around 88,000 clones, about four fifths seen once. The specimen was PBMCs, collected from a glioma patient treated with radiotherapy, temozolomide or both. All receptors come from a man between 40 and 49 years old with glioma. The CDR3 runs from the conserved cysteine through the conserved F or W. D genes are given only for firm matches. Clone size is stated in some rows and not others, as once, few, many or a class when expanded.

NA	TRBV6-5	TRBD2	TRBJ2-3	TGTGCCAGCAGTGCATTAGCGGGGGGGTCAGATACGCAGTATTTT	CASSALAGGSDTQYF
NA	TRBV4-2	TRBD1	TRBJ2-5	TGTGCCAGCAGCATGGGACAGGGGATGGGAGAGACCCAGTACTTC	CASSMGQGMGETQYF
NA	TRBV27	NA	TRBJ2-3	TGTGCCAGCAGTTTAGAGAGGACAGATACGCAGTATTTT	CASSLERTDTQYF
NA	TRBV13	TRBD2	TRBJ2-2	TGTGCCAGCAGCTTCCAGCGGGGGCGGAACGGGGAGCTGTTTTTT	CASSFQRGRNGELFF
few	TRBV5-4	NA	TRBJ1-3	TGTGCCAGCAGCCCAGGAGGCCTTGGGTTTAGGAACACCATATATTTT	CASSPGGLGFRNTIYF
NA	TRBV9	NA	TRBJ2-7	TGTGCCAGCAGCGTAGGAAGGTTTCCGGGTCGAGGGTACGAGCAGTACTTC	CASSVGRFPGRGYEQYF
NA	TRBV19	NA	TRBJ1-1	TGTGCCAGTGGGGCGTTGAGAGCTTTCTTT	CASGALRAFF
few	TRBV4-3	TRBD1	TRBJ2-4	TGCGCCAGCAGCCAAAACAGGGGGACCAAAAACATTCAGTACTTC	CASSQNRGTKNIQYF
NA	TRBV10-1	NA	TRBJ1-1	TGCGCCAGCCGTGCCACCGGGTTGAACACTGAAGCTTTCTTT	CASRATGLNTEAFF
NA	TRBV15	NA	TRBJ1-1	TGTGCCACCAGCAGAGATCAGCGTGGCAGGGGCGACATGAACACTGAAGCTTTCTTT	CATSRDQRGRGDMNTEAFF
NA	TRBV11-2	NA	TRBJ2-3	TGTGCCAGCAGCTTAGGACAGGGAGGACAGGCGGGAGGTGGGGACACGCAGTATTTT	CASSLGQGGQAGGGDTQYF
once	TRBV18	NA	TRBJ2-1	TGTGCCAGCTCACCACAGGGGTATGAGCAGTTCTTC	CASSPQGYEQFF
NA	TRBV7-9	TRBD1	TRBJ1-3	TGTGCCAGCAGCTTAGGGACAGGGGCTGGAAACACCATATATTTT	CASSLGTGAGNTIYF
NA	TRBV21-1	NA	TRBJ2-3	TGTGCCAGCAGCAATCGTCCATTCGTTCGCACAGATACGCAGTATTTT	CASSNRPFVRTDTQYF
NA	TRBV30	NA	TRBJ1-2	TGTGCCCGCAGGGAGGAAGAGGACTATGGCTACACCTTC	CARREEEDYGYTF
NA	TRBV29-1	NA	TRBJ1-5	TGCAGCGTTGTGGACAGACTCAATCAGCCCCAGCATTTT	CSVVDRLNQPQHF
NA	TRBV18	NA	TRBJ2-5	TGTGCCAGCTCTGGAGGTCCAGGAGAGACCCAGTACTTC	CASSGGPGETQYF
NA	TRBV4-1	NA	TRBJ2-3	TGCGCCAGCAGCCAGGCCTTGGCAGATACGCAGTATTTT	CASSQALADTQYF
NA	TRBV19	TRBD1	TRBJ2-5	TGTGCCAGTAGTATACGGGACAGAAAAGAGACCCAGTACTTC	CASSIRDRKETQYF
NA	TRBV7-3	NA	TRBJ2-3	TGTGCCAGCAGCTTAACCGGGGCCCGTGGCACAGATACGCAGTATTTT	CASSLTGARGTDTQYF
NA	TRBV12-2	NA	TRBJ1-2	TGTGCAAGTCGCCGAGTTACGAGTCGCCCTAACTATGGCTACACCTTC	CASRRVTSRPNYGYTF
few	TRBV5-4	NA	TRBJ1-1	TGTGCCAGCAGCACCACCGATGGGGCTGAAGCTTTCTTT	CASSTTDGAEAFF
NA	TRBV15	NA	TRBJ1-4	TGTGCCACCAGCTCCCCCCAGTCAGGAATAACTAATGAAAAACTGTTTTTT	CATSSPQSGITNEKLFF
NA	TRBV25-1	NA	TRBJ2-1	TGTGCCAGCAGTGACTTATCGCGTGGCAGCTCCTACAATGAGCAGTTCTTC	CASSDLSRGSSYNEQFF
NA	TRBV13	TRBD2	TRBJ2-7	TGTGCCAGCAGCTTATATTCCCGGTCGAGCGGGAGAGGTGTTAGTAGCGAGCAGTACTTC	CASSLYSRSSGRGVSSEQYF
few	TRBV6-1	TRBD1	TRBJ1-1	TGTGCCAGCAGGACCACAGGGGGCACTGAAGCTTTCTTT	CASRTTGGTEAFF
NA	TRBV14	NA	TRBJ1-2	TGTGCCAGCAGCCCCCTGGACAGATTCTATGGCTACACCTTC	CASSPLDRFYGYTF
NA	TRBV11-3	TRBD2	TRBJ2-1	TGTGCCAGCAGCTTTAGCGGGGGGTTTGATGAGCAGTTCTTC	CASSFSGGFDEQFF
once	TRBV2	NA	TRBJ1-6	TGTGCCAGCAGTGAAGCCGTTTCCGTCTATAATTCACCCCTCCACTTT	CASSEAVSVYNSPLHF
once	TRBV9	NA	TRBJ2-3	TGTGCCAGCAGCGTAGAGGTTGGCACAGATACGCAGTATTTT	CASSVEVGTDTQYF
NA	TRBV5-6	NA	TRBJ2-1	TGTGCCAGCAGCTTGTTACCAAGGGTGTCCTACAATGAGCAGTTCTTC	CASSLLPRVSYNEQFF
few	TRBV29-1	TRBD1	TRBJ1-5	TGCAGCGTTGGTGCAGGGGGCGCGGGGATGAGCAATCAGCCCCAGCATTTT	CSVGAGGAGMSNQPQHF
NA	TRBV5-1	NA	TRBJ2-4	TGCGCCAGCAGCTTCCCAGCGGGCGGAGCCAAAAACATTCAGTACTTC	CASSFPAGGAKNIQYF
NA	TRBV7-9	TRBD1	TRBJ1-4	TGTGCCAGCAGCTCTGACAGGGGGCGCGGGGAAAAACTGTTTTTT	CASSSDRGRGEKLFF
NA	TRBV10-1	TRBD2	TRBJ2-3	TGCGCCAGCAGGCGCGGGGGATACACAGATACGCAGTATTTT	CASRRGGYTDTQYF
NA	TRBV6-5	TRBD1	TRBJ1-1	TGTGCCAGCAGCTTGACAGGGGCCACTGAAGCTTTCTTT	CASSLTGATEAFF
NA	TRBV19	NA	TRBJ1-5	TGTGCCAGTAGTATAGGCAGGGCGGGACAGCCCCAGCATTTT	CASSIGRAGQPQHF
NA	TRBV7-6	NA	TRBJ2-7	TGTGCCAGCAGCTTACTGGGGGACCACGAGCAGTACTTC	CASSLLGDHEQYF
NA	TRBV5-8	NA	TRBJ1-2	TGTGCCAGCAGCTTGGATTCCGGGGTTCGCGACTATGGCTACACCTTC	CASSLDSGVRDYGYTF
NA	TRBV7-9	NA	TRBJ1-3	TGTGCCAGCAGCCCTGGCCAGGGGTACGGAAACACCATATATTTT	CASSPGQGYGNTIYF
NA	TRBV7-2	NA	TRBJ1-6	TGTGCCAGCAGCAGTCGGAACTTTAATTCACCCCTCCACTTT	CASSSRNFNSPLHF
NA	TRBV4-1	TRBD1	TRBJ1-3	TGCGCCAGCAGCCAACAGGGGGCGGGTGGAAACACCATATATTTT	CASSQQGAGGNTIYF
few	TRBV2	NA	TRBJ1-5	TGTGCCAGCACGGGACGGGAAGAGCAGCCCCAGCATTTT	CASTGREEQPQHF
few	TRBV7-9	NA	TRBJ1-2	TGTGCCAGCAGCTTAGCGACTCATGGGGTGGGGGACTATGGCTACACCTTC	CASSLATHGVGDYGYTF
NA	TRBV7-3	NA	TRBJ2-1	TGTGCCAGCAGCTTAAGCCCAGCGGCGGTGACCTACAATGAGCAGTTCTTC	CASSLSPAAVTYNEQFF
NA	TRBV5-1	TRBD2	TRBJ2-1	TGCGCCAGCAGCCTGGCCGGGACTAGCGGGTCGAATGAGCAGTTCTTC	CASSLAGTSGSNEQFF
NA	TRBV30	TRBD2	TRBJ2-1	TGTGCCTGGAGTCCAGGACTAGCGGCCGATGAGCAGTTCTTC	CAWSPGLAADEQFF
NA	TRBV19	NA	TRBJ1-2	TGTGCCAGTAGTAGCGACGGTGGCGGGGCGTATGGCTACACCTTC	CASSSDGGGAYGYTF
NA	TRBV7-9	NA	TRBJ2-4	TGTGCCAGCAGCTTAGACGGGGGTCACATTCAGTACTTC	CASSLDGGHIQYF
NA	TRBV11-2	TRBD1	TRBJ2-2	TGTGCCAGCAGCTTAGTATCCGGGACAGGGCACACCGGGGAGCTGTTTTTT	CASSLVSGTGHTGELFF
NA	TRBV6-4	NA	TRBJ2-7	TGTGCCAGCAGTGACGCGGCGGGGCACGAGCAGTACTTC	CASSDAAGHEQYF
NA	TRBV5-4	NA	TRBJ2-6	TGTGCCAGCAGCCCCCCGGGGACGGGAACCTTGGGGGCCAACGTCCTGACTTTC	CASSPPGTGTLGANVLTF